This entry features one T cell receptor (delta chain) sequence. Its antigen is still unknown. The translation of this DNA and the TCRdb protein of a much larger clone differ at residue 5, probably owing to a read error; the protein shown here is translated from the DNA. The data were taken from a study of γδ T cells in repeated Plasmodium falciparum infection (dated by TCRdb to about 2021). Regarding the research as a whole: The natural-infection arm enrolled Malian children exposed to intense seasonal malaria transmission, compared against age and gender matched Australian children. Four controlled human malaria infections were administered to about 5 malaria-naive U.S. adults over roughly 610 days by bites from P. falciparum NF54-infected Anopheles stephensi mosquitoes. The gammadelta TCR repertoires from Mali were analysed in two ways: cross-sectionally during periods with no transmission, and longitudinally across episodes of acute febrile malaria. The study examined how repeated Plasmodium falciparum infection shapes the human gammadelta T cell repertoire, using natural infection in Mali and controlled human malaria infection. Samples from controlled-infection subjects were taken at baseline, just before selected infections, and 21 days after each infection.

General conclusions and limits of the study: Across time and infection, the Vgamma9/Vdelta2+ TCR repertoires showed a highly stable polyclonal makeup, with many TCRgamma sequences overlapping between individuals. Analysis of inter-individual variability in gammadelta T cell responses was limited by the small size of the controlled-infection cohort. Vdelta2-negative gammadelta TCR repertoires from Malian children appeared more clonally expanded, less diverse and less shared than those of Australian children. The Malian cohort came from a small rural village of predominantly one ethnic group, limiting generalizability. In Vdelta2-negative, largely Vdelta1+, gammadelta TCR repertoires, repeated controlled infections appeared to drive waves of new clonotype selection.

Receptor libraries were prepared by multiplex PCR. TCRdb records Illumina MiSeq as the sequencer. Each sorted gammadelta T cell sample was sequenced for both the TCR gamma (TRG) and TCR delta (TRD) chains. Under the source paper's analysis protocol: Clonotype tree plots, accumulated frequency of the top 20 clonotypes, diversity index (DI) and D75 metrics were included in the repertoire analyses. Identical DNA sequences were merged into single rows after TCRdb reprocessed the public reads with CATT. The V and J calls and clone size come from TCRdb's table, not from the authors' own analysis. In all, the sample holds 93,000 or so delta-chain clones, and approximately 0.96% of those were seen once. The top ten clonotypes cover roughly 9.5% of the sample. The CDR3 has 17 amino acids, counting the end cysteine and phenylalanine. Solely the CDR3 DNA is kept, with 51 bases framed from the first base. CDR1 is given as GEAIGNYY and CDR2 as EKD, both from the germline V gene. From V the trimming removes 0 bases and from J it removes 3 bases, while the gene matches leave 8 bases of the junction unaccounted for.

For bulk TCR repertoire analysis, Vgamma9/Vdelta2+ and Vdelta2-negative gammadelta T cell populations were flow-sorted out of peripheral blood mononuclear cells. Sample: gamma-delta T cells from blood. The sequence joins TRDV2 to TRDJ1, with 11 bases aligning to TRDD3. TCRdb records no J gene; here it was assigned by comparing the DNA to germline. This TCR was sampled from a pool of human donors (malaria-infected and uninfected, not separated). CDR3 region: CACDTVGLGDTSDKLIF. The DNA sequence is TGTGCCTGTGACACCGTCGGTCTGGGGGATACATCCGATAAACTCATCTTT.